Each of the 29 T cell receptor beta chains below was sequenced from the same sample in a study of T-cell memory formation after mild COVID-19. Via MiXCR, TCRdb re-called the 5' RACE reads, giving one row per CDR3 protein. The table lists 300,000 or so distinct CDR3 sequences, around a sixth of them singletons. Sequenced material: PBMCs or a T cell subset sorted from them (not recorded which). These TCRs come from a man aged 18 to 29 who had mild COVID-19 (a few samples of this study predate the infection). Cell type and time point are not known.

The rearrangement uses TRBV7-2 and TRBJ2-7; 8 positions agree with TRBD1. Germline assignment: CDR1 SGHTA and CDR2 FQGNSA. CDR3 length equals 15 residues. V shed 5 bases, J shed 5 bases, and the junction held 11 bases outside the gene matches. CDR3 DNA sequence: TGTGCCAGCAGCACCGTTGGACAGGGAGGCGACGAGCAGTACTTC. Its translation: CASSTVGQGGDEQYF. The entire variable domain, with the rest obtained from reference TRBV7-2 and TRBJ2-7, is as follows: GAGVSQSPSNKVTEKGKDVELRCDPISGHTALYWYRQSLGQGLEFLIYFQGNSAPDKSGLPSDRFSAERTGGSVSTLTIQRTQQEDSAVYLCASSTVGQGGDEQYFGPGTRLTVT.

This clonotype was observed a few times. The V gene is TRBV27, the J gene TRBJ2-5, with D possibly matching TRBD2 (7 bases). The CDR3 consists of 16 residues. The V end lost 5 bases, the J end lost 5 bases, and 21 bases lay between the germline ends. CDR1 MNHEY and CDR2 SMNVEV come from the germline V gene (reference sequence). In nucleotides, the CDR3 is TGTGCCAGCAGTGCCCCCGGGGGGCCGTTGGTGGAGACCCAGTACTTC. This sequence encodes CASSAPGGPLVETQYF.

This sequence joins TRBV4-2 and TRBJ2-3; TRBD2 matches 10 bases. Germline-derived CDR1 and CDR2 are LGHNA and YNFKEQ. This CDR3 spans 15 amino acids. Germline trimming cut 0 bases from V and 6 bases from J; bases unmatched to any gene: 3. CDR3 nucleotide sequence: TGTGCCAGCAGCCAAGAAGGTAGCGGGGGGGATACGCAGTATTTT. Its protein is CASSQEGSGGDTQYF.

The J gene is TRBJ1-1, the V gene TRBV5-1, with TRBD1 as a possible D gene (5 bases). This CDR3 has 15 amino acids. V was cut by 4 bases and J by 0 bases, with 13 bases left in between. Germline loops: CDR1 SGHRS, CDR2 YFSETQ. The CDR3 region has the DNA TGCGCCAGCAGCCTGAATGCAGGGATGAACACTGAAGCTTTCTTT. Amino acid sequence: CASSLNAGMNTEAFF.

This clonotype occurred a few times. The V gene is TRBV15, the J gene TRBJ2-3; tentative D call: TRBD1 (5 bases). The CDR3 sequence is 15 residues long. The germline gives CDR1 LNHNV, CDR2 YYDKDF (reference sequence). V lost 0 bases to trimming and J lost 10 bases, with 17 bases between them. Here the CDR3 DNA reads TGTGCCACCAGCAGAGATAGGGGAACAGGTCTTTCGCAGTATTTT. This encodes CATSRDRGTGLSQYF.

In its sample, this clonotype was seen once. CDR3 loop: CASTFTGGAGNSPLHF. CDR3 in DNA: TGTGCCAGCACATTCACAGGGGGCGCAGGAAATTCACCCCTCCACTTT. This chain links TRBV7-2 with TRBJ1-6, with 9 positions matching TRBD1. The CDR3 has 16 amino acids. CDR1 and CDR2 from the germline V gene are SGHTA and FQGNSA. With V trimmed by 7 bases and J by 7 bases, 11 bases remained unmatched.

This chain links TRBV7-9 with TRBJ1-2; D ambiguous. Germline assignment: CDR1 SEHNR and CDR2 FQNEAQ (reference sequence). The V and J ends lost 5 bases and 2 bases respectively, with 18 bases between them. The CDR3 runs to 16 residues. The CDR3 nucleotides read TGTGCCAGCAGCCGTCTTTCCCACGGGGAAAACTATGGCTACACCTTC. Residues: CASSRLSHGENYGYTF.

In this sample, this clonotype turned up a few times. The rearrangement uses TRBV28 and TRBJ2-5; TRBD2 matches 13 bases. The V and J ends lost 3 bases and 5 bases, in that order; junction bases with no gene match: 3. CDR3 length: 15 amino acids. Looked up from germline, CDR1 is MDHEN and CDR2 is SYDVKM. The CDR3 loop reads CASSLETSGRETQYF. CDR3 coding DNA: TGTGCCAGCAGTTTGGAGACTAGCGGGAGGGAGACCCAGTACTTC.

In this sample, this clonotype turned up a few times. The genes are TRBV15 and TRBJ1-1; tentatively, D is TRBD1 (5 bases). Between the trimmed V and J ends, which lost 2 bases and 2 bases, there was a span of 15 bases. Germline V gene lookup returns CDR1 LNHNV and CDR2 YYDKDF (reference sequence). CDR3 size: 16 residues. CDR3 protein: CATSRSYGTLNTEAFF. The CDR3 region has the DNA TGTGCCACCAGCAGATCCTACGGGACTCTTAACACTGAAGCTTTCTTT.

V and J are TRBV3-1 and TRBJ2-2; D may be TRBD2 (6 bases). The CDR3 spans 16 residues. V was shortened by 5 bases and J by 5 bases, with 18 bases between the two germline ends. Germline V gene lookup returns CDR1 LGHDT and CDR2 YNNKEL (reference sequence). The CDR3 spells CASSTRWRGETGELFF. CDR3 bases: TGTGCCAGCAGCACGCGCTGGCGGGGTGAGACCGGGGAGCTGTTTTTT.

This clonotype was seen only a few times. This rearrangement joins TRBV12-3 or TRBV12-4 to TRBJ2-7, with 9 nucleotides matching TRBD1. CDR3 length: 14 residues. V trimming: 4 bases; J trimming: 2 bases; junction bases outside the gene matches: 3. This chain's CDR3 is CASSWDRATYEQYF. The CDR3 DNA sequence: TGTGCCAGCAGTTGGGACAGGGCGACCTACGAGCAGTACTTC.

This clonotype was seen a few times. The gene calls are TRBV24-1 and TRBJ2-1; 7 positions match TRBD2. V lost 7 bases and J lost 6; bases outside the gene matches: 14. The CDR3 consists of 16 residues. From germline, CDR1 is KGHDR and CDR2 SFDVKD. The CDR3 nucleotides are TGTGCCACCAGCCCTGGGCGGGGACTACCGATCAATGAGCAGTTCTTC. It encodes CATSPGRGLPINEQFF.

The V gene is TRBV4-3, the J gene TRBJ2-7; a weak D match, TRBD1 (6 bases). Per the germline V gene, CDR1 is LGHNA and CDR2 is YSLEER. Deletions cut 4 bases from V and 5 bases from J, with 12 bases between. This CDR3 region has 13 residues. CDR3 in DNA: TGCGCCAGCAGCCCCATTGGGGGCAACGAGCAGTACGTC. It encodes CASSPIGGNEQYV.

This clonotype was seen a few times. CDR3 coding DNA: TGTGCCAGCTGTTGGAATCAGCCCCAGCATTTT. Translation: CASCWNQPQHF. This chain connects TRBV12-3 or TRBV12-4 to TRBJ1-5; D call uncertain. The CDR3 spans 11 residues. V lost 8 bases to trimming and J lost 4 bases, with 6 bases between them.

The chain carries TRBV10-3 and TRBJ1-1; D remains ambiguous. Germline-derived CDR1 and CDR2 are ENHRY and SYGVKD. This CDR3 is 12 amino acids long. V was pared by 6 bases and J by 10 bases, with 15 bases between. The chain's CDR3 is CAIRSKGMGAFF. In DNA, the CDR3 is TGTGCCATCAGATCGAAAGGGATGGGAGCTTTCTTT.

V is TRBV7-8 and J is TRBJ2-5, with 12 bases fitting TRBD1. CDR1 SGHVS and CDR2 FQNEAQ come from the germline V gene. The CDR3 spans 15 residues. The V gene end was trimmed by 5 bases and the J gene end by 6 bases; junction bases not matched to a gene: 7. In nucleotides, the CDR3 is TGTGCCAGCAGCCATTACGGGACAGGGGGCCAGACCCAGTACTTC. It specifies CASSHYGTGGQTQYF.

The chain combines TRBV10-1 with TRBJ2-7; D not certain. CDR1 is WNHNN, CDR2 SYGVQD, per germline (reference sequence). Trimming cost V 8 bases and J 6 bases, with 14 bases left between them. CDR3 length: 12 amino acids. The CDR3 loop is CASGERASEQYF. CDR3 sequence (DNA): TGCGCCAGCGGGGAAAGGGCTAGCGAGCAGTACTTC.

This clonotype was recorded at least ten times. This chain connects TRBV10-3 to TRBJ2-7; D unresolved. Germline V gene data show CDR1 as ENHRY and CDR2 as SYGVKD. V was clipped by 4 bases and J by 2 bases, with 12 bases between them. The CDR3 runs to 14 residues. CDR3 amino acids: CAISVRNTTYEQYV. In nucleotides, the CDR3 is TGTGCCATCAGTGTTCGGAACACCACCTACGAGCAGTACGTC.

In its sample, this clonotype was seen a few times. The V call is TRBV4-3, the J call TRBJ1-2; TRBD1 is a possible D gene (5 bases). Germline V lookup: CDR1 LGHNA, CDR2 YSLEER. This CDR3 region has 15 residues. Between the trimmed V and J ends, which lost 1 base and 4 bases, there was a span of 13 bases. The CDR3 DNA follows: TGCGCCAGCAGCCAAGCCCAACAGGAAGGCTATGGCTACACCTTC. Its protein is CASSQAQQEGYGYTF.

In nucleotides, the CDR3 is TGTGCCAGCAGCACATCAGCCTGGGATACGCAGTATTTT. It encodes CASSTSAWDTQYF. The chain couples TRBV7-8 to TRBJ2-3; no clear D. This CDR3 has 13 residues. Trimming cost V 5 bases and J 6 bases, with 12 bases left between them. CDR1 SGHVS and CDR2 FQNEAQ come from the germline V gene. The full variable domain, completed using reference TRBV7-8 and TRBJ2-3, is GAGVSQSPRYKVAKRGQDVALRCDPISGHVSLFWYQQALGQGPEFLTYFQNEAQLDKSGLPSDRFFAERPEGSVSTLKIQRTQQEDSAVYLCASSTSAWDTQYFGPGTRLTVL.

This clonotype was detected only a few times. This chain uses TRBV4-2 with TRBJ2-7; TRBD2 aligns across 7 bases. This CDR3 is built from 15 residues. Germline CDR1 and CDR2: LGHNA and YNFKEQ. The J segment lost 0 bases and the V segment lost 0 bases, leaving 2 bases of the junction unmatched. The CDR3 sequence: CASSQDRGDSYEQYF. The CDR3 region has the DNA TGTGCCAGCAGCCAAGATCGGGGGGACTCCTACGAGCAGTACTTC.

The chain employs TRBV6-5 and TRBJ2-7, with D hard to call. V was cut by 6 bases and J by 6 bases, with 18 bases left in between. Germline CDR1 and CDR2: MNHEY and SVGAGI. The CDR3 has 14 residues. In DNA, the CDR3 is TGTGCCAGCAGCGCCCCCGGGTCCCCGGGCGAGCAGTACTTC. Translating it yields CASSAPGSPGEQYF.

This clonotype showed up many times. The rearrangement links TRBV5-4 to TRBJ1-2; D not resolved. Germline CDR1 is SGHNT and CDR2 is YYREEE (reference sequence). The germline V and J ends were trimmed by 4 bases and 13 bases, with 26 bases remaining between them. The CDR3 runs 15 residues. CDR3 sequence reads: CASSPLATAAPDSTF. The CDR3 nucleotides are TGTGCCAGCAGCCCCCTAGCCACAGCGGCCCCAGACTCCACCTTC.

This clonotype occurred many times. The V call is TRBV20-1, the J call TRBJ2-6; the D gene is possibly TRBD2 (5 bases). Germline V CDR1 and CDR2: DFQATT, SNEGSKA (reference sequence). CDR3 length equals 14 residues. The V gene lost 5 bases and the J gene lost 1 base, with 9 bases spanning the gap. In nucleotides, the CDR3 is TGCAGTGCTCCTACTAGGTCTGGGGCCAACGTCCTGACTTTC. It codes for CSAPTRSGANVLTF.

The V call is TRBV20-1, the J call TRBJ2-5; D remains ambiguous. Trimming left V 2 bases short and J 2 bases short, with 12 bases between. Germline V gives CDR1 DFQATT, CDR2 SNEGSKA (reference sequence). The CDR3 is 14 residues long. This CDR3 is CSARSLSGQETQYF. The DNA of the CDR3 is TGCAGTGCTAGATCCCTTTCTGGGCAAGAGACCCAGTACTTC.

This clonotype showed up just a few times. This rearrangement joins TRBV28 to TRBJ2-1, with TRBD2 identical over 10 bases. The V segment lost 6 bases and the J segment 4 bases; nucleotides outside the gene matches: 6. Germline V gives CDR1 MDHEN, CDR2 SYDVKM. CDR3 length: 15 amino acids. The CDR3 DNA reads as TGTGCCAGCAGGACCTGGACTAGCGGATACAATGAGCAGTTCTTC. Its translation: CASRTWTSGYNEQFF.

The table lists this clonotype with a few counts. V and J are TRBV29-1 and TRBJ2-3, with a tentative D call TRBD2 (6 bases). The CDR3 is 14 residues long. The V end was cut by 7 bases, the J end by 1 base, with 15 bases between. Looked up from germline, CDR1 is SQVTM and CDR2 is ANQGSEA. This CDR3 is CSANGGGGTDTQYF. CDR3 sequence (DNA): TGCAGCGCCAATGGTGGCGGGGGCACAGATACGCAGTATTTT.

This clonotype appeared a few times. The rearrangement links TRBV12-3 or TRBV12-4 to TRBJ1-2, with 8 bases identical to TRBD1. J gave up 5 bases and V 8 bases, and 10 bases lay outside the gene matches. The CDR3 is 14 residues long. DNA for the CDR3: TGTGCCAGCGGAACGACAGGGGTCGCGTATGGCTACACCTTC. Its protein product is CASGTTGVAYGYTF.

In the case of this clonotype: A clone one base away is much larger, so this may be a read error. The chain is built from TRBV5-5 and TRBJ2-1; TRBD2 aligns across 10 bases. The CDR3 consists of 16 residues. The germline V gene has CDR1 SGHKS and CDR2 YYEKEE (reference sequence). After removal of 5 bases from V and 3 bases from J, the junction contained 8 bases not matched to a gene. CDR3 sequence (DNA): TGTGCCAGCAGTTTTAATAGCGGGGGGTACTACAATGAGCAGTTCTTC. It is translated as CASSFNSGGYYNEQFF.